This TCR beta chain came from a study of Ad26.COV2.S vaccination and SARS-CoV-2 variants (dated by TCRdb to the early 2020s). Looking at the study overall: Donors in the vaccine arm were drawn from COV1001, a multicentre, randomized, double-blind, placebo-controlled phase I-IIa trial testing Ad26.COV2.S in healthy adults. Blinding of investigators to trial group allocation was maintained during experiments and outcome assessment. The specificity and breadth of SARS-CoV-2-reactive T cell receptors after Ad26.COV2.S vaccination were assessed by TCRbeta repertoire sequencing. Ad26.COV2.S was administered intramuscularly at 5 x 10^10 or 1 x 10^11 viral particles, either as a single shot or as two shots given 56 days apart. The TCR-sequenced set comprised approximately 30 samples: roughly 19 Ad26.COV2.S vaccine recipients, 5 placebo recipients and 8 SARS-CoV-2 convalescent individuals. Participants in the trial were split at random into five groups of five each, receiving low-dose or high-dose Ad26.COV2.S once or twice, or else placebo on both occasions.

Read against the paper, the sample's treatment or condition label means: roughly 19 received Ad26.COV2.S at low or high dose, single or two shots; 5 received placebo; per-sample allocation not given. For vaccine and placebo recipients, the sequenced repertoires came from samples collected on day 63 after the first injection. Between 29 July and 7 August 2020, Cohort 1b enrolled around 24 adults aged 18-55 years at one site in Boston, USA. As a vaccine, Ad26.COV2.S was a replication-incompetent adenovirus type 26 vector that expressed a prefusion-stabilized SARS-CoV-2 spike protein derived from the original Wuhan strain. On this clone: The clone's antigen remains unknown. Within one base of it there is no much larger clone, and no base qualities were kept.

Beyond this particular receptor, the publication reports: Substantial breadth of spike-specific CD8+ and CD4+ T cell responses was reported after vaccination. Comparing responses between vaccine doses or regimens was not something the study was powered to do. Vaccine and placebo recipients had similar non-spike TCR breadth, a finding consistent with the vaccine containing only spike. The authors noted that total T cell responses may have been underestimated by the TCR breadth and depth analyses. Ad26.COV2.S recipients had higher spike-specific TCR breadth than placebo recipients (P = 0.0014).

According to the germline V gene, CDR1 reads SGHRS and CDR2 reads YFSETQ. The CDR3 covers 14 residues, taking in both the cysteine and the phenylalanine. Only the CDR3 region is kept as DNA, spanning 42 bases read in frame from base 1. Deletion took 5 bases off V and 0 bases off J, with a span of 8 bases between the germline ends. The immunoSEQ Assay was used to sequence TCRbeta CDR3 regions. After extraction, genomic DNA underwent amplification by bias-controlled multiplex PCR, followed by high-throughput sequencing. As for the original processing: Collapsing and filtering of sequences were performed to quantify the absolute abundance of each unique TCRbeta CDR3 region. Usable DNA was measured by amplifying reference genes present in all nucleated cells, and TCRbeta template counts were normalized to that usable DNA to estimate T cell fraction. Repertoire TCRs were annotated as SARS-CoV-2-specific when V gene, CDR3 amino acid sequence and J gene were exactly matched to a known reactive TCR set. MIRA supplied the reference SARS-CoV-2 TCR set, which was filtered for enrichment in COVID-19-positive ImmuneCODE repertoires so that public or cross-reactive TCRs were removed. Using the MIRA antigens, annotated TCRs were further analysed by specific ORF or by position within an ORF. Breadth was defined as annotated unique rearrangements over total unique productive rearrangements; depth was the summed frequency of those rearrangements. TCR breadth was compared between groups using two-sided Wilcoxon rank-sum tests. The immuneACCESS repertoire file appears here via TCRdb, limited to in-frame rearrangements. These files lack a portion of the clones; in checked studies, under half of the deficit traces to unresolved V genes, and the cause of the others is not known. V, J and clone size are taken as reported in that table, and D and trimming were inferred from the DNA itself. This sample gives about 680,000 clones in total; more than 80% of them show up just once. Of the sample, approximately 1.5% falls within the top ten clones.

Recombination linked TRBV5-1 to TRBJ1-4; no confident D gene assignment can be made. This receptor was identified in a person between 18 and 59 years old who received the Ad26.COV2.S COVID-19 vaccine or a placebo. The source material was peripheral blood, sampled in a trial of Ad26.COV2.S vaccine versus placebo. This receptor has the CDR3 CASREGPTNEKLFF. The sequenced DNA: TGCGCCAGCAGGGAAGGACCAACTAATGAAAAACTGTTTTTT.